This T cell receptor (beta chain) was captured in a study of PD-L1 blockade in urothelial cancer. Study-wide background: At 6 weeks and at 3 weeks (second dose) after treatment start, blood was analyzed.

Sequencing used immunoSEQ multiplex PCR; TCRdb keeps in-frame clones, though not all of them. The sample lists roughly 90,000 clones, around nine tenths occurring once. CDR1 MGHRA and CDR2 YSYEKL come from the germline V gene. Trimming shortened V by 0 bases and J by 11 bases, and 19 bases separated the two germline ends. The CDR3 runs 15 residues. This chain connects TRBV4-1 to TRBJ1-1, with TRBD1 as a possible D gene (5 bases). The TCR originated in a man aged 60 to 69 with urothelial cancer. Specimen: PBMCs, collected around atezolizumab (anti-PD-L1) treatment. The CDR3 sequence is CASSQDGARDVGAFF. In DNA form, the CDR3 reads TGCGCCAGCAGCCAAGATGGGGCTCGAGACGTAGGGGCTTTCTTT.